At least ten counts were recorded for the clone carrying this T cell receptor (beta chain). Antigen: not known. Relying on iRepertoire HTBI primers and Arm-PCR of CDR3 regions, the team built TCR beta libraries. TCRdb used MiXCR to reprocess the multiplex PCR reads, holding one entry per CDR3 protein. The repertoire holds roughly 320,000 distinct CDR3 sequences, with approximately 16% as singletons. The record originates from a study of regulatory T cells in long-lasting Graves disease. Points from the study as a whole: New patients shared about 910 public clonotypes, and persistent patients shared more, with around 2,600. Persistent-disease Graves' patients showed less TCR diversity than new cases.

Time point: newly diagnosed GD, antithyroid drugs for less than 3 months. PBMC RNA served as the TCR library source. Germline CDR1 is MDHEN and CDR2 is SYDVKM. Trimming removed 3 bases from V and 8 bases from J, with 10 bases in between. CDR3 length equals 12 residues. These data were also reused for a study on T cells in Graves' hyperthyroidism and ophthalmopathy.

This receptor was taken from a man aged 35 to 55 with Graves disease. The sequencing used peripheral blood mononuclear cells (PBMCs), collected at new diagnosis, from a patient treated with antithyroid drugs. This chain connects TRBV28 to TRBJ1-1, with D possibly matching TRBD1 (5 bases). The CDR3: CASSFRGPEAFF. The CDR3 DNA follows: TGTGCCAGCAGTTTTAGGGGTCCCGAAGCTTTCTTT.